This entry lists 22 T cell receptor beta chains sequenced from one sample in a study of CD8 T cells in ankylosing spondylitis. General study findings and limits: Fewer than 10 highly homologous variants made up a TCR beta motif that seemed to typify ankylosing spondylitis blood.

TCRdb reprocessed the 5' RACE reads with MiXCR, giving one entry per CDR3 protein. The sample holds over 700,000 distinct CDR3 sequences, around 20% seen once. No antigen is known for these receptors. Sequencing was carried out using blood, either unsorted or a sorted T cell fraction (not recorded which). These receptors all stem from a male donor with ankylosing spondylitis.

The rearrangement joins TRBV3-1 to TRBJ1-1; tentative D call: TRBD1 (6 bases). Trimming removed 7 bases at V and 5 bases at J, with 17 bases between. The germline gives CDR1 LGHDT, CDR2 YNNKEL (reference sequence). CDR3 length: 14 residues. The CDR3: CASNEGGRGTEAFF. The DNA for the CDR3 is TGTGCCAGCAATGAGGGGGGGCGAGGGACTGAAGCTTTCTTT. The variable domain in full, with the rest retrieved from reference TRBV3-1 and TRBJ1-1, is DTAVSQTPKYLVTQMGNDKSIKCEQNLGHDTMYWYKQDSKKFLKIMFSYNNKELIINETVPNRFSPKSPDKAHLNLHINSLELGDSAVYFCASNEGGRGTEAFFGQGTRLTVV.

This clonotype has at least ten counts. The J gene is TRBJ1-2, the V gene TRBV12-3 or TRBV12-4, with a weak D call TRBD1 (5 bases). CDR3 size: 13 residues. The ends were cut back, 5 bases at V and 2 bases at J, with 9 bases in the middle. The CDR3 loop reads CASSEDKNYGYTF. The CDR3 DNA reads TGTGCCAGCAGTGAGGACAAAAACTATGGCTACACCTTC.

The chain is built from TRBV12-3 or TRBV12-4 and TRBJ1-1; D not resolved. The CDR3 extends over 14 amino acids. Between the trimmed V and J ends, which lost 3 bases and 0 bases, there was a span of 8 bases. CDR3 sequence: CASSFYGLNTEAFF. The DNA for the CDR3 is TGTGCCAGCAGTTTTTACGGCCTGAACACTGAAGCTTTCTTT.

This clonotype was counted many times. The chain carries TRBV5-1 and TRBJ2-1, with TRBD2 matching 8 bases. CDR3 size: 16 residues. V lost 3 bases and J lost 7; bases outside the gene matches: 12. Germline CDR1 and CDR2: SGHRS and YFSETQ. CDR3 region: CASSSTGGGRWNEQFF. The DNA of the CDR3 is TGCGCCAGCAGCTCCACGGGTGGCGGGAGGTGGAATGAGCAGTTCTTC.

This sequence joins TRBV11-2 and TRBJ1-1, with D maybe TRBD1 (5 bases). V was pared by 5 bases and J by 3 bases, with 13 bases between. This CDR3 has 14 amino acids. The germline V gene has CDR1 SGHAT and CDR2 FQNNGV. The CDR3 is CASSPGGEYTEAFF. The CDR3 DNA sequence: TGTGCCAGCAGCCCCGGGGGAGAGTACACTGAAGCTTTCTTT.

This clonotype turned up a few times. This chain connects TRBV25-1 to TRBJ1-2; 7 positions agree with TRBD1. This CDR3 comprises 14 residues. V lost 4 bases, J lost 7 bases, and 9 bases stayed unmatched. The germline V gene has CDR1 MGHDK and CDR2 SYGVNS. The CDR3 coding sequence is TGTGCCAGCAGTGGCCCACAGGGGTTTGGTGGCTACACCTTC. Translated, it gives CASSGPQGFGGYTF.

The CDR3 DNA is TGTGCCAGCAGCTCGCTACAGGGAGGAGGGACAGATACGCAGTATTTT. It is translated as CASSSLQGGGTDTQYF. J is TRBJ2-3 and V is TRBV5-5, with D perhaps assigned TRBD1 or TRBD2 (6 bases each). The CDR3 length is 16 residues. Germline CDR1 is SGHKS and CDR2 is YYEKEE (reference sequence). Trimming left V 3 bases short and J 3 bases short, with 17 bases between.

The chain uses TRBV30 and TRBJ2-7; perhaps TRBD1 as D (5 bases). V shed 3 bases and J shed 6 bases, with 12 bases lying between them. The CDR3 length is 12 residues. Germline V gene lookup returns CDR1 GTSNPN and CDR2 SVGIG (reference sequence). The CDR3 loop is CAWSVTVTEQYF. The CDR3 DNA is TGTGCCTGGAGCGTGACAGTAACCGAGCAGTACTTC.

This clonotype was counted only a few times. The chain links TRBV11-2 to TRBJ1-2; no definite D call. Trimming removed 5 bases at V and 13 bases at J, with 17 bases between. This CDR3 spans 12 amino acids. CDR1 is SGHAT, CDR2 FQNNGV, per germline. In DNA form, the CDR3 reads TGTGCCAGCAGCCCCGGGCAGTTTGTAGGCACCTTC. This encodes CASSPGQFVGTF.

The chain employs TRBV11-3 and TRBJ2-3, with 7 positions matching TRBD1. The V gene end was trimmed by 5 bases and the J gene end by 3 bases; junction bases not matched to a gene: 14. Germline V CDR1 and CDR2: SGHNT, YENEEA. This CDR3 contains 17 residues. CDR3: CASSNFSQGLGTDTQYF. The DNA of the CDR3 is TGTGCCAGCAGCAACTTTTCACAGGGGTTAGGTACAGATACGCAGTATTTT. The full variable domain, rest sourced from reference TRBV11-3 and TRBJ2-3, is EAGVVQSPRYKIIEKKQPVAFWCNPISGHNTLYWYLQNLGQGPELLIRYENEEAVDDSQLPKDRFSAERLKGVDSTLKIQPAELGDSAVYLCASSNFSQGLGTDTQYFGPGTRLTVL.

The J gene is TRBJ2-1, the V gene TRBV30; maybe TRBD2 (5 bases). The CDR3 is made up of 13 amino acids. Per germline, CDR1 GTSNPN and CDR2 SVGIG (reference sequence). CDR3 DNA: TGTAGTTTCCGCGGCGGGCCCTACAATGAGCAGTTCTTC. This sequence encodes CSFRGGPYNEQFF.

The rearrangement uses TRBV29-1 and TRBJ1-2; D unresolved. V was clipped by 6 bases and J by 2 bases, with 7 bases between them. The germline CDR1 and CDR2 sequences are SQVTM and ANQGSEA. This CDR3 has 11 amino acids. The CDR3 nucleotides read TGCAGCGTCGACTCAAACTATGGCTACACCTTC. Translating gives CSVDSNYGYTF.

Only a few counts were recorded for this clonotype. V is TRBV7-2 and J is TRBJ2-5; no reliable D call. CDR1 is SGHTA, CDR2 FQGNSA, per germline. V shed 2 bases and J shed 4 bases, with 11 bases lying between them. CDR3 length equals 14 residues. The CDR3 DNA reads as TGTGCCAGCAGCTTATTATTTGGCCCAGAGACCCAGTACTTC. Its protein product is CASSLLFGPETQYF.

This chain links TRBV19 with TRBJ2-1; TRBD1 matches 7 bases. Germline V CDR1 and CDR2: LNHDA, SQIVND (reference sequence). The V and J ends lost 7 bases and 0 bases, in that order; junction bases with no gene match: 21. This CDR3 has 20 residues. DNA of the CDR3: TGTGCCAGTACCAAGATAACCGGGACAGATTCGTTGAGCTCCTACAATGAGCAGTTCTTC. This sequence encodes CASTKITGTDSLSSYNEQFF.

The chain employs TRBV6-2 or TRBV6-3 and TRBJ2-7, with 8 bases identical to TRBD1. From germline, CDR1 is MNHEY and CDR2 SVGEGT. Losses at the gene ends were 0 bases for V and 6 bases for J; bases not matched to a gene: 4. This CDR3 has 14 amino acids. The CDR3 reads CASSYSFTGGEQYF. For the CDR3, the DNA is TGTGCCAGCAGTTACTCGTTCACAGGGGGCGAGCAGTACTTC.

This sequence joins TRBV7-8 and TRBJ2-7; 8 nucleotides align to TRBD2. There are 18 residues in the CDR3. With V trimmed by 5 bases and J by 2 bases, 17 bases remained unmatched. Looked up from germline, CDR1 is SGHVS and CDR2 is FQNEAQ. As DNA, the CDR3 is TGTGCCAGCAGCCATAGTGTTCGGGAGGGGCAGGACACCTACGAGCAGTACTTC. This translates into CASSHSVREGQDTYEQYF.

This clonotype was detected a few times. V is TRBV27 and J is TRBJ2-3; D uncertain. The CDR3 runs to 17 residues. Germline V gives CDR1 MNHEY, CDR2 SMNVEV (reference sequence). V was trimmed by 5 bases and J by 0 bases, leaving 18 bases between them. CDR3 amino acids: CASSPGLGPSSTDTQYF. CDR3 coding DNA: TGTGCCAGCAGTCCTGGTCTGGGCCCATCTAGCACAGATACGCAGTATTTT.

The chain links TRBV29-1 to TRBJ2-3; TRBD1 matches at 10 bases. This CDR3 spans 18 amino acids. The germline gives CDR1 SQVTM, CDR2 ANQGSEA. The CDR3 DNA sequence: TGCAGGGGGATACCGGGACAGGGGCCAAAAGGAGTGTCGGATACGCAGTATTTT. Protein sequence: CRGIPGQGPKGVSDTQYF.

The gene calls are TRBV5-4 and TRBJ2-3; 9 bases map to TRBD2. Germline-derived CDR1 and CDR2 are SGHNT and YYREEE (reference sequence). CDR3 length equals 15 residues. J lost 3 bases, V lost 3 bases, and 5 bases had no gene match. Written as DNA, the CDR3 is TGTGCCAGCAGCTCCTTAGCGGGGGAGACAGATACGCAGTATTTT. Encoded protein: CASSSLAGETDTQYF.

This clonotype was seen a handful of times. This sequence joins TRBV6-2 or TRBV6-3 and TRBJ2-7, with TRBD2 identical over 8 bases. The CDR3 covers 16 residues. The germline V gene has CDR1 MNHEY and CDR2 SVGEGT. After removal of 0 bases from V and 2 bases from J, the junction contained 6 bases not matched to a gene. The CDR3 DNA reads TGTGCCAGCAGTTACTCGGCCAGCGGGGGAGCCTACGAGCAGTACTTC. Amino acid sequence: CASSYSASGGAYEQYF.

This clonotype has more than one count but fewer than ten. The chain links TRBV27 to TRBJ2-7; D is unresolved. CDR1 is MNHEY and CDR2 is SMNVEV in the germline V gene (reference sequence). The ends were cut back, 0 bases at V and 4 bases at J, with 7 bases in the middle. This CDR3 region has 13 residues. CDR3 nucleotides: TGTGCCAGCAGTTTATCGCCGCGGTACGAGCAGTACTTC. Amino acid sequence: CASSLSPRYEQYF.

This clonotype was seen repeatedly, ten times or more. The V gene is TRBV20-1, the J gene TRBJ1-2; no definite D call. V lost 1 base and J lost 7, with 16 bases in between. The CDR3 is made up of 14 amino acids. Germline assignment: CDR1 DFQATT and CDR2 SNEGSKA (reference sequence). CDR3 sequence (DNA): TGCAGTGCTAGAGTCTCGGACCTCTCGGGTGGCTACACCTTC. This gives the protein CSARVSDLSGGYTF.